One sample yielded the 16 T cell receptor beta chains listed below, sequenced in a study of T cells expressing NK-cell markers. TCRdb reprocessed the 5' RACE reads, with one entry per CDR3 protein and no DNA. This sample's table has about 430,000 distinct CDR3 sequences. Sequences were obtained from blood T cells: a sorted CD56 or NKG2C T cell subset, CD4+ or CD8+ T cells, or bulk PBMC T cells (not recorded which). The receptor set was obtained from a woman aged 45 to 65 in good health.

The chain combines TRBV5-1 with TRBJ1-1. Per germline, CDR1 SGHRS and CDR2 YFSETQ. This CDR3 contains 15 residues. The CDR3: CASRRTGLTNTEAFF.

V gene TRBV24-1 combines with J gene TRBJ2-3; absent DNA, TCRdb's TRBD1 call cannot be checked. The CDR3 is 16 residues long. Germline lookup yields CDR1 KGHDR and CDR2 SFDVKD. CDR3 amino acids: CATSGRGRWGTDTQYF.

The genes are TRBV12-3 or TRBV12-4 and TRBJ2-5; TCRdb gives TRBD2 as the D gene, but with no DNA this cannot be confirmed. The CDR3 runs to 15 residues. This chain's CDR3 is CASSLGGGPGETQYF.

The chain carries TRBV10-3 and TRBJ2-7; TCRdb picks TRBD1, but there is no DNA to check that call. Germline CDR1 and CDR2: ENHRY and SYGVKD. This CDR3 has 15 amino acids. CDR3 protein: CAISEPTGTGVEQYF.

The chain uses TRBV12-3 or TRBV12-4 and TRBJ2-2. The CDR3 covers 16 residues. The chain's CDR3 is CASSLGLGGNTGELFF.

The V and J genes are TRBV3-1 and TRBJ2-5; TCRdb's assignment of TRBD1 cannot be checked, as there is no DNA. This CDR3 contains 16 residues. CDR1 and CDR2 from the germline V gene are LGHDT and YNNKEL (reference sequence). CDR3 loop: CASSQGEYRGGETQYF.

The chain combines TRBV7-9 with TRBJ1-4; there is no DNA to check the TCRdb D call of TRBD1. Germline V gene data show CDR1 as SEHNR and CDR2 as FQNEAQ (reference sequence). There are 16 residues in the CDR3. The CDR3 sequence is CASSLNGQGSNEKLFF.

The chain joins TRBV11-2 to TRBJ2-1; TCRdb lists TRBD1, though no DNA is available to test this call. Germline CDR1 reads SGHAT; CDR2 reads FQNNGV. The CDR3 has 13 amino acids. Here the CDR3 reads CASSLERGGEGFF.

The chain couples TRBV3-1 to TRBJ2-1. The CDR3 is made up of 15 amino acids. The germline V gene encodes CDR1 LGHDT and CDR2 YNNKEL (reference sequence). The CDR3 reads CASSHLVGLGNEQFF.

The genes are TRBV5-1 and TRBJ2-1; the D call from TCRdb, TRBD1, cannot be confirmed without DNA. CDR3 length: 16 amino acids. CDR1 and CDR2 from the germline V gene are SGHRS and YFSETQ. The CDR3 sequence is CASSMPGRSSYNEQFF.

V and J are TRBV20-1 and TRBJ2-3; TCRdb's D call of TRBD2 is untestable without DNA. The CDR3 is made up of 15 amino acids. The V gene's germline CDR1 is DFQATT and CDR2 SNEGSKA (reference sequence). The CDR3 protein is CSAVIAGGLTDTQYF.

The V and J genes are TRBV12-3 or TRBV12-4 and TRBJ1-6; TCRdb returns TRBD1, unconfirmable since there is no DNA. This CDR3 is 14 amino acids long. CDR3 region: CASSFWGGGSPLHF.

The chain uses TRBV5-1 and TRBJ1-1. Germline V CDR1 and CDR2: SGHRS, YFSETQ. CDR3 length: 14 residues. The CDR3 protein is CASSFLTPNTEAFF.

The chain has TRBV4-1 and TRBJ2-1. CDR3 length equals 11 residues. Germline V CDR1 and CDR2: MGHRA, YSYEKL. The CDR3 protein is CASSQFGEQFF.

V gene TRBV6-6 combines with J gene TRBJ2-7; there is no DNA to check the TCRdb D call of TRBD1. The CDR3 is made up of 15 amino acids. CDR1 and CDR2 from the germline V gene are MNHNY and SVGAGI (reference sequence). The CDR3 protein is CASKKPGTGSHEQYF.

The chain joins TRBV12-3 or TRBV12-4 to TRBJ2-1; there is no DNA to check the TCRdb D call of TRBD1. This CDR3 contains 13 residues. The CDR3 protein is CASKSRVLYEQFF.